This passage covers 17 T cell receptor beta chains from one sample sequenced in a study of Ad26.COV2.S vaccination and SARS-CoV-2 variants. TCRdb's copy holds only in-frame clones and misses some; the assay was immunoSEQ multiplex PCR. Of hundreds of thousands of clones listed, roughly 90% were seen once; the top ten hold about 1.7%. This sample's treatment: around 19 received Ad26.COV2.S at low or high dose, single or two shots; five or six received placebo; per-sample allocation not given. Collection of the samples took place on day 63 after the first injection of vaccine or placebo. Sequencing was performed on peripheral blood, taken in a trial of Ad26.COV2.S vaccine versus placebo. The source of these receptors is a person aged 18-60 years who received the Ad26.COV2.S COVID-19 vaccine or a placebo.

J is TRBJ1-2 and V is TRBV7-9; D ambiguous. Germline V gene sequence: CDR1 SEHNR, CDR2 FQNEAQ (reference sequence). Trimming took 3 bases from V and 0 from J, leaving 14 bases between them. This CDR3 spans 16 amino acids. The CDR3 region has the DNA TGTGCCAGCAGCTTTTCAAGCGCACATTCTAACTATGGCTACACCTTC. It translates to CASSFSSAHSNYGYTF.

The rearrangement uses TRBV18 and TRBJ1-4; TRBD1 matches at 7 bases. CDR1 KGHSH and CDR2 LQKENI come from the germline V gene. The CDR3 is 14 residues long. Trimming removed 3 bases from V and 8 bases from J; junction bases left unmatched: 6. CDR3 in amino acids: CASSPAGTVEKLFF. The CDR3 DNA reads as TGTGCCAGCTCACCGGCGGGGACAGTCGAAAAACTGTTTTTT.

The chain carries TRBV7-9 and TRBJ2-5; D unresolved. Germline V gene sequence: CDR1 SEHNR, CDR2 FQNEAQ (reference sequence). CDR3 length equals 13 residues. V lost 0 bases and J lost 2, with 4 bases in between. In nucleotides, the CDR3 is TGTGCCAGCAGCTTAGCTAGACAAGAGACCCAGTACTTC. Translated, it gives CASSLARQETQYF.

The CDR3, as DNA: TGTGCCAGCAGCCAGCCACTAGCGGGCACAGATACGCAGTATTTT. Residues: CASSQPLAGTDTQYF. The chain carries TRBV3-1 (or the pseudogene TRBV3-2) and TRBJ2-3; TRBD2 aligns across 8 bases. The CDR3 covers 15 residues. V lost 3 bases to trimming and J lost 1 base; unmatched junction nucleotides: 3. Germline V lookup: CDR1 LGHDT, CDR2 YNNKEL (reference sequence).

This CDR3 reads CSASIAGKSYGYTF. The CDR3 DNA is TGCAGTGCTAGTATCGCAGGGAAGTCCTATGGCTACACCTTC. The rearrangement joins TRBV20-1 to TRBJ1-2; D is possibly TRBD1 (5 bases). Germline V gene sequence: CDR1 DFQATT, CDR2 SNEGSKA (reference sequence). The V gene lost 3 bases and the J gene lost 4 bases, with 15 bases spanning the gap. The CDR3 covers 14 residues.

V usage is TRBV11-2 and J usage is TRBJ1-1; unclear D gene. This CDR3 has 13 residues. V was shortened by 3 bases and J by 2 bases, with 7 bases between the two germline ends. The V gene's germline CDR1 is SGHAT and CDR2 FQNNGV. CDR3 sequence: CASSFALNTEAFF. CDR3 DNA: TGTGCCAGCAGCTTCGCCCTCAACACTGAAGCTTTCTTT. Looking up the rest from reference TRBV11-2 and TRBJ1-1 gives the full variable domain: EAGVAQSPRYKIIEKRQSVAFWCNPISGHATLYWYQQILGQGPKLLIQFQNNGVVDDSQLPKDRFSAERLKGVDSTLKIQPAKLEDSAVYLCASSFALNTEAFFGQGTRLTVV.

There are a few counts of this clone. This chain connects TRBV7-2 to TRBJ2-7, with TRBD2 matching 8 bases. The CDR3 length is 17 residues. Germline values: CDR1 SGHTA, CDR2 FQGNSA. The J segment lost 0 bases and the V segment lost 4 bases, leaving 11 bases of the junction unmatched. The CDR3 nucleotides read TGTGCCAGCAGCTCCGCCGCGGGGCGGGGGGCCTCCTACGAGCAGTACTTC. This codes for CASSSAAGRGASYEQYF.

Written as DNA, the CDR3 is TGTGCCAGCACTCTCTCTACGGGACTAGCGGGGAACCGGAACTCCTACGAGCAGTACTTC. Its protein product is CASTLSTGLAGNRNSYEQYF. V is TRBV2 and J is TRBJ2-7, with TRBD2 identical over 13 bases. The CDR3 runs 20 residues. V trimming: 7 bases; J trimming: 0 bases; junction bases outside the gene matches: 18. CDR1 is SNHLY, CDR2 FYNNEI, per germline.

The gene calls are TRBV15 and TRBJ1-2; D may be TRBD1 (6 bases). V lost 6 bases and J 4 bases, leaving 15 bases between the germline ends. In germline, CDR1 is LNHNV, CDR2 YYDKDF (reference sequence). This CDR3 contains 14 residues. The CDR3 bases are TGTGCCACCAGAAGGACCACAGGGTCCTATGGCTACACCTTC. Translating gives CATRRTTGSYGYTF.

The chain joins TRBV12-3 or TRBV12-4 to TRBJ2-2; D uncertain. CDR3 length: 9 residues. Deletions cut 5 bases from V and 9 bases from J, with 1 base between. CDR3 coding DNA: TGTGCCAGCAGTAGGGAGCTGTTTTTT. Residues: CASSRELFF.

The chain employs TRBV27 and TRBJ1-3; D gene ambiguous. Germline V CDR1 and CDR2: MNHEY, SMNVEV (reference sequence). The CDR3 runs 15 residues. V was cut by 5 bases and J by 0 bases, with 11 bases left in between. The CDR3 here is CASSLRAVSGNTIYF. In DNA form, the CDR3 reads TGTGCCAGCAGTCTTCGGGCCGTCTCTGGAAACACCATATATTTT.

This clone has just a few counts. The chain is built from TRBV6-5 and TRBJ1-1; 10 bases map to TRBD1. This CDR3 has 15 residues. V shed 6 bases and J 4 bases; nucleotides not matched to a gene: 8. The germline gives CDR1 MNHEY, CDR2 SVGAGI. The CDR3 protein is CASSDRGLSSTEAFF. The DNA of the CDR3 is TGTGCCAGCAGCGACAGGGGGCTGTCGAGCACTGAAGCTTTCTTT.

This rearrangement joins TRBV14 to TRBJ1-1; D might be TRBD1 (6 bases). Looked up from germline, CDR1 is SGHDN and CDR2 is FVKESK. V was pared by 3 bases and J by 6 bases, with 14 bases between. The CDR3 is 14 residues long. In DNA, the CDR3 is TGTGCCAGCAGCCAGGATGCAGGGGCCGCTGAAGCTTTCTTT. Its translation is CASSQDAGAAEAFF.

This chain links TRBV30 with TRBJ2-2; D not resolved. The V gene's germline CDR1 is GTSNPN and CDR2 SVGIG (reference sequence). The CDR3 consists of 12 residues. V lost 8 bases to trimming and J lost 3 bases, with 10 bases between them. Here the CDR3 reads CAGRPDTGELFF. CDR3 coding DNA: TGTGCCGGGCGTCCGGACACCGGGGAGCTGTTTTTT.

DNA of the CDR3: TGCAGTGCTAGTTTGGTGCTTTCGGTAGCCAAAAACATTCAGTACTTC. Its translation: CSASLVLSVAKNIQYF. The V call is TRBV20-1, the J call TRBJ2-4; D remains unclear. This CDR3 has 16 residues. V dropped 3 bases and J dropped 0 bases, with 15 bases sitting between them. Germline CDR1 reads DFQATT; CDR2 reads SNEGSKA (reference sequence).

The rearrangement links TRBV6-2 or TRBV6-3 to TRBJ1-1; 8 nucleotides align to TRBD1. The germline V gene encodes CDR1 MNHEY and CDR2 SVGEGT. The CDR3 contains 13 residues. J lost 5 bases, V lost 4 bases, and 3 bases had no gene match. The CDR3 is CASSSGGWTEAFF. CDR3 bases: TGTGCCAGCAGTTCAGGGGGCTGGACTGAAGCTTTCTTT.

CDR3 sequence (DNA): TGTGCCAGCACCACCGGGGCAGGGGGTAACTATGGCTACACCTTC. Translating gives CASTTGAGGNYGYTF. The genes are TRBV6-5 and TRBJ1-2; 7 bases line up with TRBD1. Trimming removed 7 bases from V and 1 base from J; junction bases left unmatched: 9. There are 15 residues in the CDR3. Germline assignment: CDR1 MNHEY and CDR2 SVGAGI.